Listed below are T cell receptor beta chains from one sample, sequenced in a study of identical twins' blood T cells. MiXCR, applied by TCRdb to the 5' RACE reads, yields one record per CDR3 protein. The data show roughly 380,000 distinct CDR3 sequences, 28% seen once. Source material: PBMCs. The receptors derive from a woman between 18 and 55 years old in good health. Each CDR3 is given with its conserved first and last residue. Fields, in order: V gene, clone size, J gene, CDR3 protein. Where a row states a size, it is once, few, many or the class of an expanded clone; other rows omit it.

TRBV6-5	once	TRBJ1-2	CASSYQGRTYGYTF
TRBV2	few	TRBJ1-5	CASREKSNQPQHF
TRBV25-1	many	TRBJ2-7	CASSELDNSYEQYF
TRBV12-3/TRBV12-4	many	TRBJ1-1	CASSLEGPGAFF
TRBV6-1	.	TRBJ1-4	CAREGAAFNEKLFF
TRBV25-1	.	TRBJ1-1	CASSEISGDTEAFF
TRBV11-3	.	TRBJ2-3	CASSLDGIRFSTDTQYF
TRBV3-1	.	TRBJ1-2	CASSQRDRAYGYTF
TRBV3-1	few	TRBJ2-2	CASRPAGAGELFF
TRBV5-5	once	TRBJ1-5	CASSLTERNQPQHF
TRBV9	.	TRBJ2-1	CASSVGENEQFF
TRBV7-2	few	TRBJ1-1	CASTWGAGTEAFF
TRBV18	.	TRBJ2-3	CASSPGGPTDTQYF
TRBV7-2	.	TRBJ1-4	CASSLAGINEKLFF
TRBV20-1	.	TRBJ2-2	CSARSGNTGELFF
TRBV29-1	few	TRBJ2-5	CSVDAYETQYF
TRBV7-2	.	TRBJ1-1	CASSAPGTVNTEAFF
TRBV6-5	few	TRBJ2-5	CASRKLRGGENQETQYF
TRBV9	few	TRBJ1-1	CANSDTEAFF
TRBV29-1	.	TRBJ1-1	CSVEVLGGDEDTEAFF
TRBV2	.	TRBJ2-2	CASRDRANTGELFF
TRBV7-2	.	TRBJ2-3	CASSRRRGDTQYF
TRBV20-1	many	TRBJ1-6	CSATRSSYNSPLHF
TRBV10-3	.	TRBJ2-7	CAISGGSSYEQYF
TRBV6-1	once	TRBJ1-2	CTSSEVSSGYGYTF
TRBV5-1	.	TRBJ1-1	CASSHRGGGTEAFF
TRBV20-1	few	TRBJ1-4	CSASQGAIEKLFF
TRBV7-2	.	TRBJ1-2	CASSPMDSRIYRTF
TRBV11-2	many	TRBJ2-2	CASSGIRFTNTGELFF
TRBV4-1	few	TRBJ2-2	CASSQVDLVTYTGELFF
TRBV20-1	.	TRBJ1-4	CSARPVDRDRYEKLFF
TRBV5-1	many	TRBJ1-1	CASSLDRVAEAFF
TRBV5-1	few	TRBJ2-1	CASTRDFSYNEQFF
TRBV18	few	TRBJ2-3	CASSPPSEGTQYF
TRBV6-2/TRBV6-3	few	TRBJ1-6	CASSGGRGGNSPLHF
TRBV7-9	few	TRBJ2-2	CASSSRTRGAGELFF
TRBV4-1	.	TRBJ1-1	CASSQDTGVMNTEAFF
TRBV12-3/TRBV12-4	.	TRBJ2-1	CASSLGPVNEQFF
TRBV6-1	few	TRBJ2-7	CASSSPDRVTYEQYF
TRBV7-9	once	TRBJ2-5	CASSSRTSPNNQYF
TRBV7-2	few	TRBJ1-2	CASSPPPRTYGYTF
TRBV29-1	.	TRBJ1-1	CSVYLNTGRYTEAFF
TRBV13	.	TRBJ2-1	CASTITESYNEQFF